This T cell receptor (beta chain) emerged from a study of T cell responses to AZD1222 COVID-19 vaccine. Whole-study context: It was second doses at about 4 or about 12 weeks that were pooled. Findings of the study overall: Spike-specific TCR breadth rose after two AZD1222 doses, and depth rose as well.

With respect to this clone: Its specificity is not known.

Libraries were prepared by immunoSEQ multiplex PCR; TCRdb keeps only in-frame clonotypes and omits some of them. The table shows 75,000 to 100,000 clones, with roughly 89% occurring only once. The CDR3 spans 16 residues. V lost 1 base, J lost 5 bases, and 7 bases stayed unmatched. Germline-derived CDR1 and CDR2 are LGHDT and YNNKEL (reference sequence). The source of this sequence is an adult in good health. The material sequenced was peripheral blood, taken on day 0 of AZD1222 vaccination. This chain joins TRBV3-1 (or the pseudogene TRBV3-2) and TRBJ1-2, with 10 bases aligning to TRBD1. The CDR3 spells CASSQAGQGYSYGYTF. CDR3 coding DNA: TGTGCCAGCAGCCAAGCGGGACAGGGGTACTCGTATGGCTACACCTTC.